This T cell receptor beta chain was found in a study of blood T cells in healthy people across ages. General study results and limits: Naive CD4+ cell counts and diversity both ran higher in long-lived than in aged donors. Estimated diversity, derived from one million T cells, was regarded as an underestimate.

Together with a sample-barcoded 5' primer, a J-beta primer mix was included in a second PCR lasting roughly 6 to 12 cycles. TCRdb re-called the 5' RACE reads through MiXCR, storing one row per CDR3 protein. The sample yields some 1.6 million distinct CDR3 sequences, about 35% seen once. CDR3 length: 15 amino acids. Trimming left V 0 bases short and J 2 bases short, with 12 bases between. Germline-derived CDR1 and CDR2 are SGHRS and YFSETQ. The authors isolated at least 7 million PBMCs per sample. Total RNA, at least 5 micrograms per sample, came from PBMCs. This clonotype was picked up a small number of times. Its antigen is unidentified.

The V call is TRBV5-1, the J call TRBJ2-7, with D hard to call. The TCR originated in a woman aged 25 to 39 in good health. The sample was blood. CDR3 loop: CASSLDVVSAYEQYF. CDR3 bases: TGCGCCAGCAGCTTGGATGTCGTATCCGCCTACGAGCAGTACTTC.